This TCR beta chain was sequenced in a study of CD8 T cells in Susac syndrome (dated by TCRdb to about 2019). Broadly, across the study: Among the Susac syndrome patients who were sequenced, clinically active disease was present in about six and clinical remission was observed in roughly eight. At blood withdrawal, Susac syndrome patients were therapy-naive, treated with corticosteroids (with IVIg additionally given to some), or treated with IVIg alone. The study used repertoire sequencing to test whether antigen drove CD8+ T cell activation and differentiation in Susac syndrome. The study compared CD8+ T cell repertoire clonality among over 9 healthy donors, roughly 14 Susac syndrome patients and 15 or so multiple sclerosis patients.

This clonotype appeared a few times. Its antigen has not been determined. No base-level quality is on record; no much larger clone is a single base apart. The CDR1 and CDR2 encoded by the germline V gene (reference sequence) are PRHDT and FYEKMQ. The trim is 0 bases for V and 3 bases for J, with a gap of 13 bases between the germline ends. The CDR3 has 16 amino acids, counting the end cysteine and phenylalanine. Of all the DNA, just the CDR3 is kept, 48 bases in frame from base 1. Memory subsets for TEMRA sorting were defined by CD27 and CD45RA staining, since CD62L is shed upon thawing. Peripheral blood CD8+ and CD4+ T cells from healthy donors, Susac syndrome patients and multiple sclerosis patients were profiled using high-throughput TCR beta sequencing. For about six Susac syndrome patients, sequencing was done on both total CD8+ T cells and sorted CD8+ TEMRA cells. The Susac syndrome patients fulfilled recently defined diagnostic criteria for definite or probable disease. Bulk CD8+ and CD4+ T cells were purified by magnetic negative isolation, whereas CD8+ TEMRA cells were enriched by FACS. Blood was drawn into EDTA tubes, processed within 24 hours, and PBMCs were isolated by density gradient centrifugation. PBMCs destined for TCR sequencing were cryopreserved in liquid nitrogen and later thawed in a 37 °C water bath. Using fluorescence-activated cell sorting on a BD FACSAria III, CD8+ TEMRA cells were enriched from thawed PBMCs. A purity of at least 90% was achieved for sorted or isolated CD4+, CD8+ and CD8+ TEMRA cells.

RNA was extracted using the RNeasy kit, and about 0.45 to 1 ug of the RNA was reverse transcribed with random hexamers. TCR beta CDR3 regions were amplified with the immunoSEQ multiplex PCR assay covering 54 Vbeta and 13 Jbeta segments. PCR amplification bias was corrected by using a synthetic template baseline for primer optimization and computational correction. The authors' pipeline ran thus. Reads were annotated to V, D and J genes per IMGT and analyzed with immunoSEQ Analyzer, keeping only productive sequences. Clonality was calculated as one minus the Shannon entropy normalized by log2 of the number of productive unique sequences. Public and private clones were assessed among the 100 most prevalent clones of each patient and control. Susac-specific clones were defined as absent from healthy and MS cohorts, roughly 1,100 published viral clones and other ImmuneACCESS disease sequences. The raw public data were reprocessed by TCRdb itself: fastp quality trimming at Q25, MiXCR clonotype calling, in-frame beta chains only. Rows are unified per CDR3 protein, each entry keeping the most common DNA and genes. V and J calls and clone size were set by TCRdb, not the authors. The sample yields about 2,600 distinct CDR3 sequences; roughly 80% were counted once. The ten largest account for approximately 20% of the sample.

Broader findings and caveats from the paper: The number of individuals in the TCR sequencing and HLA analysis was recognized as being relatively small. In the total CD8+ and CD8+ TEMRA repertoires, over 15 and five Susac-specific public clones, respectively, were identified. Susac syndrome CD8+ repertoires showed clonal expansion, highest in CD8+ TEMRA cells and greater in clinically active than remitting patients.

Sequencing used CD8+ TEMRA cells from PBMCs. Interpreted using the paper, the cell subset or site label stands for: FACS-sorted terminally differentiated effector memory CD8+ T cells re-expressing CD45RA (CD8+ TEMRA). The clonotype comes from a human donor with Susac syndrome. The receptor chain draws on TRBV13 and TRBJ2-3, with a tentative D gene TRBD2 over 5 matching bases. CDR3 protein: CASSLGSSWGTDTQYF. The DNA reads as follows: TGTGCCAGCAGCTTAGGGTCTAGCTGGGGAACAGATACGCAGTATTTT.